Below are 2 T cell receptor beta chains sequenced from a single sample in a study of identical twins. TCRdb itself ran the 5' RACE reads through MiXCR, one entry per CDR3 protein. Among 500,000 or so distinct CDR3 sequences listed, more than 13% were seen once. These data were also filed under a second study, of yellow fever vaccine responses in identical twins.

Sequencing was carried out using CD4+ T cells sorted from blood. Receptors were obtained from a woman younger than 30 in good health.

This clonotype was observed a handful of times. The CDR3 nucleotides read TGCAGTGCTGAGCGGGCGGTCAACAATGAGCAGTTCTTC. Encoded protein: CSAERAVNNEQFF. The rearrangement uses TRBV20-1 and TRBJ2-1; the D gene is possibly TRBD2 (6 bases). Germline V gene lookup returns CDR1 DFQATT and CDR2 SNEGSKA (reference sequence). Between the trimmed V and J ends, which lost 5 bases and 5 bases, there was a span of 13 bases. The CDR3 has 13 residues.

This clonotype has a count of ten or more. V and J are TRBV4-3 and TRBJ1-5, with D perhaps TRBD1 (5 bases). V was pared by 4 bases and J by 5 bases, with 15 bases between. This CDR3 spans 15 amino acids. The germline V gene encodes CDR1 LGHNA and CDR2 YSLEER. CDR3: CASSLRDGQDQPQHF. The CDR3 DNA reads as TGCGCCAGCAGCCTGCGGGACGGTCAAGATCAGCCCCAGCATTTT.